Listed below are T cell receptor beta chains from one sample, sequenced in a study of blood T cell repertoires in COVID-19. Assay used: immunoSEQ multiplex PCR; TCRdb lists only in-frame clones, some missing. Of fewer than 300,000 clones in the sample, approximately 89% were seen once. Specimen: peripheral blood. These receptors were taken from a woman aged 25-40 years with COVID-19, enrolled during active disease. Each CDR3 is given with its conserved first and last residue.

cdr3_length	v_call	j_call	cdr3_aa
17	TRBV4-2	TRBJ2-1	CASSQTLWTSGYNEQFF
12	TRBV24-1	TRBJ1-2	CATSAENYGYTF
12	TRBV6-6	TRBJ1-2	CASSSTGYGYTF
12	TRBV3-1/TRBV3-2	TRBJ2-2	CASSPRTGELFF
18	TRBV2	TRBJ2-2	CASSALAGMPSNTGELFF
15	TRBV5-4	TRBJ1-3	CASSPRGGPGNTIYF
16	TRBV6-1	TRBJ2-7	CASSEYWGVSSYEQYF
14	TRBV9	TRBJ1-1	CASSPQTSDTEAFF
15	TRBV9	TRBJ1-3	CASSARLDDRNTIYF
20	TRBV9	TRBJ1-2	CASSVASQGFVGGLVYGYTF
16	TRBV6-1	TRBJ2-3	CASSEPETPSTDTQYF